This TCR beta chain was recorded in a study of cytomegalovirus exposure and HLA in healthy donors. These donors, healthy bone marrow donors, were studied. With V trimmed by 4 bases and J by 3 bases, 2 bases remained unmatched. CDR1 MDHEN and CDR2 SYDVKM come from the germline V gene. The CDR3 contains 14 residues. The PCR was carried out with 60 Vbeta primers and 13 Jbeta primers. The table came from immunoSEQ multiplex PCR; TCRdb's copy has only in-frame clones and leaves some out. The sample table includes 200,000 or so clones. The sequence was obtained from a girl aged 2 to 9 in good health and CMV-seropositive. The chain links TRBV28 to TRBJ2-5; 10 bases fit TRBD1. Sequencing was carried out using PBMCs. The CDR3 here is CASSSGTGEETQYF. The CDR3 DNA follows: TGTGCCAGCAGTTCCGGGACAGGGGAAGAGACCCAGTACTTC.